Shown below are 10 T cell receptor beta chains from a single sample sequenced in a study of T cells in Graves' hyperthyroidism and ophthalmopathy. Researchers took RNA transcripts and amplified the TCR beta CDR3 regions from them. The TCR CDR3 first-round RT-PCR relied on the HTBI primer set. TCRdb fed the multiplex PCR reads into MiXCR, producing one record per CDR3 protein. This sample has about 530,000 distinct CDR3 sequences, with 15% to 20% found just once. The sequencing sample was made of blood. Every receptor here comes from a woman younger than 35 with Graves' ophthalmopathy.

This clonotype was detected only a few times. This may come from a read error, since a much larger clone is one base off. The DNA of the CDR3 is TGTGCCAGCAGTGAAGAAATGGACACTGAAGCTTTCTTT. Amino acid sequence: CASSEEMDTEAFF. The V and J genes are TRBV2 and TRBJ1-1; D gene unclear. The V and J ends lost 1 base and 3 bases respectively, with 6 bases between them. The CDR3 has 13 residues. Germline V gene lookup returns CDR1 SNHLY and CDR2 FYNNEI.

There are many counts of this clonotype. The genes are TRBV18 and TRBJ2-7; D gene ambiguous. Trimming removed 3 bases at V and 0 bases at J, with 9 bases between. CDR1 KGHSH and CDR2 LQKENI come from the germline V gene. The length of the CDR3 is 14 residues. CDR3: CASSPSADSYEQYF. CDR3 coding DNA: TGTGCCAGCTCACCGTCTGCTGACTCCTACGAGCAGTACTTC. The full variable domain, completed using reference TRBV18 and TRBJ2-7, is NAGVMQNPRHLVRRRGQEARLRCSPMKGHSHVYWYRQLPEEGLKFMVYLQKENIIDESGMPKERFSAEFPKEGPSILRIQQVVRGDSAAYFCASSPSADSYEQYFGPGTRLTVT.

This clonotype was detected a few times. The rearrangement joins TRBV10-3 to TRBJ1-1; D remains unclear. V dropped 1 base and J dropped 0 bases, with 6 bases sitting between them. Germline V gene sequence: CDR1 ENHRY, CDR2 SYGVKD. The CDR3 sequence is 14 residues long. The DNA for the CDR3 is TGTGCCATCAGTGAGTTACAGCTGAACACTGAAGCTTTCTTT. Protein: CAISELQLNTEAFF.

The chain employs TRBV3-1 and TRBJ2-2, with 8 bases lining up with TRBD2. CDR1 is LGHDT, CDR2 YNNKEL, per germline (reference sequence). V was clipped by 6 bases and J by 2 bases; unmatched bases: 8. This CDR3 is built from 16 residues. CDR3 protein: CASRLLAGGNTGELFF. The CDR3 DNA follows: TGTGCCAGCAGATTGCTAGCGGGCGGAAACACCGGGGAGCTGTTTTTT.

The chain links TRBV6-1 to TRBJ1-3; the D is unclear. The CDR3 contains 14 residues. The V end was cut by 8 bases, the J end by 0 bases, with 11 bases between. Germline V gives CDR1 MNHNS, CDR2 SASEGT. CDR3 DNA: TGTGCCAGCTCTGGGGTCATCTCTGGAAACACCATATATTTT. Protein: CASSGVISGNTIYF.

This clonotype was seen repeatedly, ten times or more. The chain is built from TRBV6-2 or TRBV6-3 and TRBJ2-1, with 11 bases matching TRBD2. J lost 5 bases, V lost 0 bases, and 9 bases had no gene match. This CDR3 has 18 residues. The V gene's germline CDR1 is MNHEY and CDR2 SVGEGT. This chain's CDR3 is CASSYSNLAGGLNNEQFF. The CDR3 nucleotides are TGTGCCAGCAGTTACTCGAACCTAGCGGGGGGTCTTAACAATGAGCAGTTCTTC.

The chain carries TRBV2 and TRBJ1-1; weak D call: TRBD1 (5 bases). Germline V gene lookup returns CDR1 SNHLY and CDR2 FYNNEI. The CDR3 contains 16 residues. Between the trimmed V and J ends, which lost 3 bases and 4 bases, there was a span of 18 bases. In DNA form, the CDR3 reads TGTGCCAGCAGTGAGAAGTTTTGGGGCCCCCGCACTGAAGCTTTCTTT. Residues: CASSEKFWGPRTEAFF.

The table lists this clonotype with many counts. The CDR3 DNA follows: TGTGCCAGCAGTTACCAGGGCACCAGTTCACCCCTCCACTTT. Protein: CASSYQGTSSPLHF. The chain has TRBV6-5 and TRBJ1-6; D might be TRBD1 (5 bases). Germline-derived CDR1 and CDR2 are MNHEY and SVGAGI. The CDR3 is made up of 14 amino acids. V lost 2 bases, J lost 9 bases, and 11 bases lay in between.

The V and J genes are TRBV9 and TRBJ2-7, with 7 bases lining up with TRBD1. This CDR3 comprises 14 residues. From germline, CDR1 is SGDLS and CDR2 YYNGEE. J gave up 4 bases and V 0 bases, and 4 bases lay outside the gene matches. The CDR3 is CASSVEGGPYEQYF. In DNA, the CDR3 is TGTGCCAGCAGCGTAGAAGGGGGCCCTTACGAGCAGTACTTC.

This clonotype was seen many times. This chain joins TRBV5-1 and TRBJ2-1; 8 bases fit TRBD2. Germline V gene data show CDR1 as SGHRS and CDR2 as YFSETQ. The CDR3 runs 16 residues. Trimming took 4 bases from V and 3 from J; bases not matched to a gene: 9. The CDR3 DNA follows: TGCGCCAGCAGCCTGGAAGCTAGCGGGTACTACAATGAGCAGTTCTTC. Translating gives CASSLEASGYYNEQFF. Drawing the rest from reference TRBV5-1 and TRBJ2-1, the complete variable domain is KAGVTQTPRYLIKTRGQQVTLSCSPISGHRSVSWYQQTPGQGLQFLFEYFSETQRNKGNFPGRFSGRQFSNSRSEMNVSTLELGDSALYLCASSLEASGYYNEQFFGPGTRLTVL.